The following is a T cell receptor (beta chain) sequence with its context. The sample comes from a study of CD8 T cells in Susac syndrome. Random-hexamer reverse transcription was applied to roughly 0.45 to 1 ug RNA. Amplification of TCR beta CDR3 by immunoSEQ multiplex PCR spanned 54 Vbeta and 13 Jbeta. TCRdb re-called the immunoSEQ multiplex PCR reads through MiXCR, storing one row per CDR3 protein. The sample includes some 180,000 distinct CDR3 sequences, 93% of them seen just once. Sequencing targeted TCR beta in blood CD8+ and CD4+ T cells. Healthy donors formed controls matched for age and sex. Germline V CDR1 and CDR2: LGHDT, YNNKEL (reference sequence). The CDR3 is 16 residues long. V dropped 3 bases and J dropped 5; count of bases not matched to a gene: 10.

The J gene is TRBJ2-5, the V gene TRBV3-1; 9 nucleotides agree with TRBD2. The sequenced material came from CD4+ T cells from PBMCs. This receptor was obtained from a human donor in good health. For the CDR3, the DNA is TGTGCCAGCAGCCACCTAGCGGGGTCTTCGTGGGAGACCCAGTACTTC. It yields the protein CASSHLAGSSWETQYF.